These 3 T cell receptor beta chains were all obtained from the same sample, sequenced in a study of T cells in Graves' hyperthyroidism and ophthalmopathy. Amplification of TCR beta CDR3 regions was performed using RNA transcripts as template. Carried out on the TCR CDR3, a first-round RT-PCR used the HTBI primer set. One entry per CDR3 protein results from TCRdb running MiXCR on the multiplex PCR reads. The top ten hold roughly 17% of the sample, which has some 500,000 distinct CDR3 sequences, roughly an eighth seen once. The material sequenced was blood. These receptors came from a woman aged 18-30 years with Graves' hyperthyroidism.

This clonotype was seen at least ten times. This rearrangement joins TRBV24-1 to TRBJ1-4; maybe TRBD1 (5 bases). This CDR3 has 17 residues. Between the trimmed V and J ends, which lost 4 bases and 0 bases, there was a span of 14 bases. Germline CDR1 is KGHDR and CDR2 is SFDVKD. The CDR3 loop reads CATSEGRQIATNEKLFF. Written as DNA, the CDR3 is TGTGCCACCAGTGAGGGTAGACAGATCGCAACTAATGAAAAACTGTTTTTT.

V and J are TRBV19 and TRBJ2-7, with D perhaps TRBD1 or TRBD2 (6 bases each). Trimming took off 5 bases at V and 4 bases at J, with 18 bases between the two ends. The CDR3 is 15 amino acids. Germline CDR1 and CDR2: LNHDA and SQIVND (reference sequence). In DNA, the CDR3 is TGTGCCAGTAGTCTAATGAAGGGGGGATCTTACGAGCAGTACTTC. As protein: CASSLMKGGSYEQYF. Full variable domain (rest looked up from reference TRBV19 and TRBJ2-7): DGGITQSPKYLFRKEGQNVTLSCEQNLNHDAMYWYRQDPGQGLRLIYYSQIVNDFQKGDIAEGYSVSREKKESFPLTVTSAQKNPTAFYLCASSLMKGGSYEQYFGPGTRLTVT.

A few counts support this clonotype. V usage is TRBV3-1 and J usage is TRBJ2-3, with 8 positions matching TRBD2. CDR1 LGHDT and CDR2 YNNKEL come from the germline V gene (reference sequence). The V gene end was trimmed by 5 bases and the J gene end by 1 base; junction bases not matched to a gene: 8. CDR3 length equals 16 residues. In DNA form, the CDR3 reads TGTGCCAGCAGCAAAGGTGAGACTAGCGGCACAGATACGCAGTATTTT. It codes for CASSKGETSGTDTQYF.